This TCR beta chain was observed in a study of Ad26.COV2.S vaccination and SARS-CoV-2 variants. General observations from the study: Vaccine recipients and placebo recipients showed similar non-spike TCR breadth.

Treatment defined: over 15 received Ad26.COV2.S at low or high dose, single or two shots; 5 received placebo; per-sample allocation not given. After the first vaccine or placebo injection, samples were drawn on day 63. Points on this clone: What it recognizes is unknown.

The method was immunoSEQ multiplex PCR; TCRdb's version includes in-frame clones alone and lacks a portion of them. This sample yields 360,000 or so clones, of which roughly 90% are seen a single time; under 2% belongs to the top ten. CDR1 is SGHNT and CDR2 is YYREEE in the germline V gene (reference sequence). The CDR3 runs to 15 residues. With 0 bases removed from V and 0 bases from J, the gap between germline ends came to 7 bases. The material was peripheral blood, obtained in a trial of Ad26.COV2.S vaccine versus placebo. This clonotype was sampled from a person aged 18-65 years who received the Ad26.COV2.S COVID-19 vaccine or a placebo. The chain carries TRBV5-4 and TRBJ1-3, with D uncertain. The CDR3 protein is CASSLVGGSGNTIYF. CDR3 DNA sequence: TGTGCCAGCAGCTTGGTGGGAGGCTCTGGAAACACCATATATTTT.